This T cell receptor beta chain originates from a study of CD8+CD57+ T cells in acquired aplastic anemia. Study details: Each DNA sample taken from sorted CD4+ and CD8+ cells came to 3 to 4 ug on average.

It was patients with CD8+CD57+ cell expansion by flow cytometry who were chosen for sequencing. To note about this clonotype: As yet, its antigen is unknown.

General study points: The same twenty-nine CD8+ CDR3 sequences occurred in patients and in controls.

CDR3 and TCR beta VDJ profiling relied on a genomic DNA template. TCRdb analysed the reads with MiXCR anew, one entry per CDR3 protein. The sample yields 160,000 or so distinct CDR3 sequences, 60% to 80% seen once. The TCR sequence derives from a human donor with aplastic anemia. The sample was sorted CD4+, CD8+, or CD8+CD57+ T cells (not recorded which) from PBMCs.

The CDR3 loop is CASRGRMDRGNEQFF. CDR3 DNA: TGTGCCAGTAGAGGAAGGATGGACAGGGGAAATGAGCAGTTCTTC. J is TRBJ2-1 and V is TRBV19; 9 nucleotides match TRBD1. The V gene's germline CDR1 is LNHDA and CDR2 SQIVND (reference sequence). Germline trimming cut 6 bases from V and 7 bases from J; bases unmatched to any gene: 10. The CDR3 is 15 amino acids. The complete variable domain, with remaining parts taken from reference TRBV19 and TRBJ2-1, reads DGGITQSPKYLFRKEGQNVTLSCEQNLNHDAMYWYRQDPGQGLRLIYYSQIVNDFQKGDIAEGYSVSREKKESFPLTVTSAQKNPTAFYLCASRGRMDRGNEQFFGPGTRLTVL.